These 14 T cell receptor beta chains were all obtained from the same sample, sequenced in a study of T cells in narcolepsy. Libraries were prepared by immunoSEQ multiplex PCR; TCRdb keeps only in-frame clonotypes and omits some of them. The sample has approximately 31,000 clones; roughly 78% are singletons. The sequenced material came from CD45RA- memory CD4+ T cells from PBMCs. All receptors come from a human donor with narcolepsy.

Only one count was recorded for this clone. The rearrangement uses TRBV10-3 and TRBJ2-5, with D possibly matching TRBD1 (6 bases). The J call could be wrong; TRBJ2-7 is a better fit for the DNA end. This CDR3 region has 13 residues. Germline CDR1 reads ENHRY; CDR2 reads SYGVKD. For the CDR3, the DNA is TGTGCCACTCTCGGTGGTACAGGGAACGAGCAGTACTTC. It yields the protein CATLGGTGNEQYF.

V usage is TRBV7-8 and J usage is TRBJ1-5, with D possibly matching TRBD1 (5 bases). Trimming pared 5 bases from V and 11 bases from J, leaving 13 bases between. CDR3 length: 12 residues. From germline, CDR1 is SGHVS and CDR2 FQNEAQ. The CDR3 DNA is TGTGCCAGCAGCCGCAGGGACTCGGCCCAGCATTTT. It translates to CASSRRDSAQHF. The full variable domain, with the rest looked up from reference TRBV7-8 and TRBJ1-5, is GAGVSQSPRYKVAKRGQDVALRCDPISGHVSLFWYQQALGQGPEFLTYFQNEAQLDKSGLPSDRFFAERPEGSVSTLKIQRTQQEDSAVYLCASSRRDSAQHFGDGTRLSIL.

This sequence joins TRBV19 and TRBJ1-1; D is uncertain. In germline, CDR1 is LNHDA, CDR2 SQIVND (reference sequence). This CDR3 comprises 17 residues. Trimming took 7 bases from V and 1 from J, leaving 22 bases between them. The CDR3 spells CASTLLMDPKKNTEAFF. The CDR3 DNA reads TGTGCCAGTACCTTACTAATGGATCCGAAGAAGAACACTGAAGCTTTCTTT.

The V gene is TRBV20-1, the J gene TRBJ2-7, with D possibly TRBD1 on 5 matching bases. Per germline, CDR1 DFQATT and CDR2 SNEGSKA (reference sequence). This CDR3 has 11 residues. The V end lost 5 bases, the J end lost 7 bases, and 12 bases lay between the germline ends. The CDR3 DNA reads TGCAGTGCTCAGGGATCGGAAGAGCAGTACTTC. It specifies CSAQGSEEQYF.

This sequence joins TRBV6-6 and TRBJ1-1; 8 nucleotides line up with TRBD1. The CDR3 runs 14 residues. Germline CDR1 is MNHNY and CDR2 is SVGAGI (reference sequence). J was trimmed by 9 bases and V by 2 bases; bases with no gene match: 8. The CDR3 region has the DNA TGTGCCAGCAGTTACGGACAGGGTAGCGCGAAAGCTTTCTTT. Protein sequence: CASSYGQGSAKAFF.

The chain recombines TRBV6-1 with TRBJ1-1, with D uncertain. Germline V gives CDR1 MNHNS, CDR2 SASEGT. The CDR3 covers 15 residues. V lost 7 bases, J lost 2 bases, and 17 bases lay in between. The CDR3 nucleotides read TGTGCCAGCATTCCCGCCCCCGGTTTTAACACTGAAGCTTTCTTT. Translated, it gives CASIPAPGFNTEAFF.

The gene calls are TRBV15 and TRBJ1-2; D is unclear. Germline CDR1 LNHNV, CDR2 YYDKDF (reference sequence). V lost 1 base and J 6 bases, leaving 12 bases between the germline ends. The CDR3 has 14 residues. CDR3 coding DNA: TGTGCCACCAGCAGAGTAGGGCTATCCCATGGCTACACCTTC. Translated: CATSRVGLSHGYTF.

The V call is TRBV11-2, the J call TRBJ2-7, with D possibly matching TRBD2 (6 bases). There are 16 residues in the CDR3. Trimming took off 4 bases at V and 0 bases at J, with 16 bases between the two ends. Germline CDR1 SGHAT, CDR2 FQNNGV. The CDR3 here is CASSSYPSDNSYEQYF. The CDR3 DNA follows: TGTGCCAGCAGCTCTTATCCTAGCGATAACTCCTACGAGCAGTACTTC.

The CDR3 sequence is CASTSDERGAVQPQHF. The DNA of the CDR3 is TGTGCCAGCACCTCCGACGAGCGGGGGGCTGTTCAGCCCCAGCATTTT. The V and J genes are TRBV2 and TRBJ1-5; D is perhaps TRBD1 (6 bases). The CDR3 sequence is 16 residues long. Per the germline V gene, CDR1 is SNHLY and CDR2 is FYNNEI. The V end lost 7 bases, the J end lost 6 bases, and 22 bases lay between the germline ends.

This clone was observed a single time. The rearrangement links TRBV7-3 to TRBJ2-1; weak D call: TRBD1 (6 bases). Germline V gene lookup returns CDR1 SGHTA and CDR2 FQGTGA. V dropped 5 bases and J dropped 0 bases, with 11 bases sitting between them. The CDR3 covers 15 residues. The CDR3 nucleotides are TGTGCCAGCAGCCCGGACAGTAGCTCCTACAATGAGCAGTTCTTC. Translating gives CASSPDSSSYNEQFF.

The chain employs TRBV2 and TRBJ1-5; D is perhaps TRBD1 (5 bases). Germline V CDR1 and CDR2: SNHLY, FYNNEI. V lost 6 bases and J lost 3, with 12 bases in between. The CDR3 extends over 14 amino acids. CDR3 sequence (DNA): TGTGCCAGCAGCAAGACAGCTAACAATCAGCCCCAGCATTTT. Its translation: CASSKTANNQPQHF.

The J gene is TRBJ2-2, the V gene TRBV5-1; 8 positions agree with TRBD2. The germline V gene encodes CDR1 SGHRS and CDR2 YFSETQ. The CDR3 covers 14 residues. Trimming cost V 7 bases and J 5 bases; bases outside gene matches: 7. CDR3 nucleotides: TGCGCCAGCGGACTAGCCGGGGGAACCGGGGAGCTGTTTTTT. It codes for CASGLAGGTGELFF.

The genes are TRBV19 and TRBJ2-6; 8 positions match TRBD1. Germline CDR1 reads LNHDA; CDR2 reads SQIVND (reference sequence). The CDR3 extends over 18 amino acids. The V gene end was trimmed by 6 bases and the J gene end by 0 bases; junction bases not matched to a gene: 10. CDR3 sequence (DNA): TGTGCCAGTAGGGCGGACAGGGTCCCGGTCTCTGGGGCCAACGTCCTGACTTTC. It translates to CASRADRVPVSGANVLTF. Full variable domain (outside the CDR3, taken from reference TRBV19 and TRBJ2-6): DGGITQSPKYLFRKEGQNVTLSCEQNLNHDAMYWYRQDPGQGLRLIYYSQIVNDFQKGDIAEGYSVSREKKESFPLTVTSAQKNPTAFYLCASRADRVPVSGANVLTFGAGSRLTVL.

The rearrangement joins TRBV18 to TRBJ1-1; TRBD1 aligns across 8 bases. Germline V lookup: CDR1 KGHSH, CDR2 LQKENI. The CDR3 sequence is 15 residues long. V trimming: 6 bases; J trimming: 4 bases; junction bases outside the gene matches: 10. CDR3 nucleotide sequence: TGTGCCAGCTCGGCTGTCAGGGGGCTGGGCACTGAAGCTTTCTTT. It translates to CASSAVRGLGTEAFF.